This T cell receptor (beta chain) was recovered during a study of post-analysis software for immune sequencing data. Study background: Both relapsing-remitting and secondary progressive multiple sclerosis featured among the disease courses, as did progressive-relapsing multiple sclerosis. General observations from the study: The study found TRBV5-6, TRBV5-1 and TRBV20-1 among several TRBV segments more frequent in patients than controls. Controls significantly exceeded multiple sclerosis patients in normalized Chao1 diversity.

There are 15 residues in the CDR3. V lost 4 bases, J lost 7 bases, and 19 bases lay in between. The germline V gene encodes CDR1 MGHRA and CDR2 YSYEKL. This clonotype came up a few times. Its cognate antigen is unknown. The library was made from cDNA and included unique molecular identifiers. TCRdb itself ran the PCR reads through MiXCR, one entry per CDR3 protein. The data show 450,000 to 650,000 distinct CDR3 sequences, 44% seen once. The origin of this receptor is a girl aged 5-17 years with multiple sclerosis. J is TRBJ1-2 and V is TRBV4-1; D is possibly TRBD1 (5 bases). The sample taken for sequencing was blood. The CDR3 region is CASSRTSGTRLGYTF. In nucleotides, the CDR3 is TGCGCCAGCAGCCGGACATCGGGAACCCGGCTTGGCTACACCTTC.